This T cell receptor beta chain was documented in a study of blood T cells in healthy people across ages. The V end was cut by 6 bases, the J end by 3 bases, with 15 bases between. The CDR3 sequence is 15 residues long. Germline CDR1 MNHEY, CDR2 SVGAGI. Study findings and constraints: There were more naive CD4+ cells and higher diversity in long-lived donors than in aged donors.

With respect to this clonotype: Its target is not known.

Primers used in a second PCR of roughly 7 to 11 cycles were a sample-barcoded 5' primer and a J-beta primer mix. Via MiXCR, TCRdb re-called the 5' RACE reads, giving one row per CDR3 protein. The sample holds about 770,000 distinct CDR3 sequences, about 42% seen once. The clonotype comes from a man aged 60 to 69 in good health. This rearrangement joins TRBV6-5 to TRBJ2-1; tentatively, D is TRBD2 (7 bases). Sequencing was performed on blood. CDR3 nucleotide sequence: TGTGCCAGCAGACAGAGGGGGGGAGTCTACAATGAGCAGTTCTTC. Translation gives CASRQRGGVYNEQFF.